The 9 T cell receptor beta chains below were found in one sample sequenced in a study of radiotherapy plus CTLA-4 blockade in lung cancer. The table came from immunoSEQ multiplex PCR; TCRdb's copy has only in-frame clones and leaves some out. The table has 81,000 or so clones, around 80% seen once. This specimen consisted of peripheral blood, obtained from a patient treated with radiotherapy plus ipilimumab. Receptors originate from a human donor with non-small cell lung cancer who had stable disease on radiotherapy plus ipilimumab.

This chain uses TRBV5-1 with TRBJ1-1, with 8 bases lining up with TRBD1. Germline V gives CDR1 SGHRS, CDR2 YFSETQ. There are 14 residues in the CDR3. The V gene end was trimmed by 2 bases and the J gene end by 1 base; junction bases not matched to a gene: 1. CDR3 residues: CASSLQGGNTEAFF. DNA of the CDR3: TGCGCCAGCAGCTTACAGGGGGGGAACACTGAAGCTTTCTTT.

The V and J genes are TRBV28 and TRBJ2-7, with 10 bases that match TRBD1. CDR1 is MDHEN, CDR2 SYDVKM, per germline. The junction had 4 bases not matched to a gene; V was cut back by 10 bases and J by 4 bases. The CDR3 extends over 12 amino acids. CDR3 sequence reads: CATGTGVYEQYF. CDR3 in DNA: TGTGCCACCGGGACAGGGGTGTACGAGCAGTACTTC. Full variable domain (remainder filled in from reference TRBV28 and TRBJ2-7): DVKVTQSSRYLVKRTGEKVFLECVQDMDHENMFWYRQDPGLGLRLIYFSYDVKMKEKGDIPEGYSVSREKKERFSLILESASTNQTSMYLCATGTGVYEQYFGPGTRLTVT.

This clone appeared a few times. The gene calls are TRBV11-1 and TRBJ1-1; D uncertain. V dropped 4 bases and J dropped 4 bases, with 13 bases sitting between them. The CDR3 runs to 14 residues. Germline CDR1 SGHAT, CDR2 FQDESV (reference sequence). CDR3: CASSWETSGTEAFF. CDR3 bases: TGTGCCAGCAGCTGGGAGACAAGCGGCACTGAAGCTTTCTTT.

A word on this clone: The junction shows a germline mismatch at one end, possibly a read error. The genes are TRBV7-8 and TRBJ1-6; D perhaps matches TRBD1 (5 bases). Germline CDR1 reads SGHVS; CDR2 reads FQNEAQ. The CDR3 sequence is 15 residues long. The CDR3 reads CAGSSGSGGNSPLHF. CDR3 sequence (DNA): TGTGCCGGCAGCTCTGGGTCCGGGGGAAATTCACCCCTCCACTTT.

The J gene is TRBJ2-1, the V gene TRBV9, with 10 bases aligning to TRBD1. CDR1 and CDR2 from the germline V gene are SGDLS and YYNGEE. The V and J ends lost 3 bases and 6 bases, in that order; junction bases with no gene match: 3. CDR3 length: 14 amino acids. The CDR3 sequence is CASSGTGGANEQFF. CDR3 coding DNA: TGTGCCAGCAGCGGGACAGGGGGGGCCAATGAGCAGTTCTTC.

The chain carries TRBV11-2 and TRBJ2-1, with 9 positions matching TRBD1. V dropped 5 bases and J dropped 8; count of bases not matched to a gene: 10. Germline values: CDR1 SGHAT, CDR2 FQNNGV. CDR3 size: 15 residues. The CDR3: CASSASGTGMYEQFF. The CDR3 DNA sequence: TGTGCCAGCAGCGCATCCGGGACAGGGATGTATGAGCAGTTCTTC.

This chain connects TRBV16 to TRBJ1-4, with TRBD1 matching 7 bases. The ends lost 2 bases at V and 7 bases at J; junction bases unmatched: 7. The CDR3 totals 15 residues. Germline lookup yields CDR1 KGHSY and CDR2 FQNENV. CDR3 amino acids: CASSQRRQGGEKLFF. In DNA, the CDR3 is TGTGCCAGCAGCCAAAGGCGACAGGGCGGTGAAAAACTGTTTTTT.

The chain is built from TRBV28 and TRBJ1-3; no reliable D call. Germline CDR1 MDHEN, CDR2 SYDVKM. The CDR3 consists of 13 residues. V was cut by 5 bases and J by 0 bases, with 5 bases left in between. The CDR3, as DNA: TGTGCCAGCAGTCCCGACTCTGGAAACACCATATATTTT. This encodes CASSPDSGNTIYF.

In DNA form, the CDR3 reads TGTGCCAGCACCCTCTCCCCGGACAGGGAGGAAAAACTGTTTTTT. Translating gives CASTLSPDREEKLFF. The chain is built from TRBV7-6 and TRBJ1-4, with 8 bases matching TRBD1. V shed 7 bases, J shed 8 bases, and the junction held 12 bases outside the gene matches. Germline CDR1 reads SGHVS; CDR2 reads FNYEAQ. The CDR3 is 15 amino acids.